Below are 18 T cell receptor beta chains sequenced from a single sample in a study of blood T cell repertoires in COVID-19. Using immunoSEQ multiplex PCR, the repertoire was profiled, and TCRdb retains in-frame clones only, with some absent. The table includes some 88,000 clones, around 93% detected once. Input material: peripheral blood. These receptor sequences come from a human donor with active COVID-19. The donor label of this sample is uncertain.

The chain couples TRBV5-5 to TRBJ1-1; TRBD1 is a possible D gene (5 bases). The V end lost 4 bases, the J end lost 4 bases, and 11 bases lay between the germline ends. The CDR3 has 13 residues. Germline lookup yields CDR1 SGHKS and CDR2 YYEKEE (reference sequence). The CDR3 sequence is CASSPTDATEAFF. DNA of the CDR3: TGTGCCAGCAGCCCGACAGACGCCACTGAAGCTTTCTTT.

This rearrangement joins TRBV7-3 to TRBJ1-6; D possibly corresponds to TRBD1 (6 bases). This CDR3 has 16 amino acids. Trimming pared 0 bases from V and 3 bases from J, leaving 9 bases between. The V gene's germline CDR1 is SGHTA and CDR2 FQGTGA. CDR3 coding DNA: TGTGCCAGCAGCTTAACCGGACAGAGCTATAATTCACCCCTCCACTTT. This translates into CASSLTGQSYNSPLHF. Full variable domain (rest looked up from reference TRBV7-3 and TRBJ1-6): GAGVSQTPSNKVTEKGKYVELRCDPISGHTALYWYRQSLGQGPEFLIYFQGTGAADDSGLPNDRFFAVRPEGSVSTLKIQRTERGDSAVYLCASSLTGQSYNSPLHFGNGTRLTVT.

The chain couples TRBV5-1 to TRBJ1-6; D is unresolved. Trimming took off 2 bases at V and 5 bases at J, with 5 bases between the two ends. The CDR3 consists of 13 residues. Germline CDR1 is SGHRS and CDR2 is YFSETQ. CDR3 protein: CASSFQDNSPLHF. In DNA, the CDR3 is TGCGCCAGCAGCTTCCAGGATAATTCACCCCTCCACTTT. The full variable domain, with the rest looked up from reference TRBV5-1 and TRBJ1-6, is KAGVTQTPRYLIKTRGQQVTLSCSPISGHRSVSWYQQTPGQGLQFLFEYFSETQRNKGNFPGRFSGRQFSNSRSEMNVSTLELGDSALYLCASSFQDNSPLHFGNGTRLTVT.

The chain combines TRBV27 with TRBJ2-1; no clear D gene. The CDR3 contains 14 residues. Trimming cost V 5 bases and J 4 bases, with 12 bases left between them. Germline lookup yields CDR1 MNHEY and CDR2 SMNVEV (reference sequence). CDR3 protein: CASSLIPLYNEQFF. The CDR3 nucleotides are TGTGCCAGCAGTCTAATCCCGCTTTACAATGAGCAGTTCTTC.

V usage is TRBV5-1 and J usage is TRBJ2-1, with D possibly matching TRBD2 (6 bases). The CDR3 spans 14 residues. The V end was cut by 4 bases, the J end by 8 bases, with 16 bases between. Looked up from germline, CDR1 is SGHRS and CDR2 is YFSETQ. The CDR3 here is CASSPGGTMHEQFF. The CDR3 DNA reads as TGCGCCAGCAGCCCCGGAGGGACGATGCATGAGCAGTTCTTC.

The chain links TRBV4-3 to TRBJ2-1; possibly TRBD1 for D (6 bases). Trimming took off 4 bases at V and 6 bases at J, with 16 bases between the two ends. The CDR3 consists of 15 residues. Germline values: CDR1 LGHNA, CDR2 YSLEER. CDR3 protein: CASSLDRVGSNEQFF. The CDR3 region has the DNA TGCGCCAGCAGCCTGGACAGAGTAGGATCCAATGAGCAGTTCTTC.

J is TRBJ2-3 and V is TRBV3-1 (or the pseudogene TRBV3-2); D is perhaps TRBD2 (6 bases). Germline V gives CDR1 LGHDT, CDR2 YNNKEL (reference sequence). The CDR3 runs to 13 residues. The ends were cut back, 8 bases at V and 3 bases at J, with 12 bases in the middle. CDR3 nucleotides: TGTGCCAGCGGGGGACTTAAGACAGATACGCAGTATTTT. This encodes CASGGLKTDTQYF.

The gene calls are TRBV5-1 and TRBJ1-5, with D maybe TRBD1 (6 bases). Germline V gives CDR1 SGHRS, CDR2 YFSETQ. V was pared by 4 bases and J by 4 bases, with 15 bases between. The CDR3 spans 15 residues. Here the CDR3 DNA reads TGCGCCAGCAGCCCAGGGGCAGATTTTAATCAGCCCCAGCATTTT. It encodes CASSPGADFNQPQHF.

The CDR3, as DNA: TGTGCCAGCAGCTTAACGTTTGGGGGGTCCACAGATACGCAGTATTTT. It is translated as CASSLTFGGSTDTQYF. The chain combines TRBV7-3 with TRBJ2-3; TRBD2 is a possible D gene (6 bases). CDR3 size: 16 residues. Trimming pared 0 bases from V and 2 bases from J, leaving 12 bases between. Germline V gene sequence: CDR1 SGHTA, CDR2 FQGTGA.

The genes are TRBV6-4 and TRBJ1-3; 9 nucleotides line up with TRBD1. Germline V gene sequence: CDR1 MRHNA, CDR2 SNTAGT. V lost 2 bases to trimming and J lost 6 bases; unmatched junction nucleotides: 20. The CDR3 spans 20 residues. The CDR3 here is CASSDLGAQGAQDDKNTIYF. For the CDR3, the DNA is TGTGCCAGCAGTGACCTGGGGGCACAGGGGGCGCAAGATGATAAAAACACCATATATTTT.

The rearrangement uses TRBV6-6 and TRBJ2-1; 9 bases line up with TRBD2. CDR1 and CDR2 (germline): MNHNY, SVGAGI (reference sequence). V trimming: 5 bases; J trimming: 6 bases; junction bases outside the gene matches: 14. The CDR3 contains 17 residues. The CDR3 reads CASSPSGGGARANEQFF. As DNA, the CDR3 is TGTGCCAGCAGTCCCTCCGGCGGGGGGGCCAGAGCCAATGAGCAGTTCTTC.

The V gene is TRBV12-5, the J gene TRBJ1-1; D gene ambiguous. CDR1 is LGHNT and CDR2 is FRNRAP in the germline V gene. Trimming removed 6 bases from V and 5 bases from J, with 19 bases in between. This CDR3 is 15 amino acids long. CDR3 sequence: CASGLPPDRGTEAFF. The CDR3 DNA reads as TGTGCTAGTGGCCTACCACCCGATCGAGGGACTGAAGCTTTCTTT.

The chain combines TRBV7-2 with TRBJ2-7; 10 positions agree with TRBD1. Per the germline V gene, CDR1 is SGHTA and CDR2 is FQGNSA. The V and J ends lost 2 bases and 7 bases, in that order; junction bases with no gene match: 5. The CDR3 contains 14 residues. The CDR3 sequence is CASSLLLGQGEQYF. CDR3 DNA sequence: TGTGCCAGCAGCTTACTTCTGGGACAGGGGGAGCAGTACTTC.

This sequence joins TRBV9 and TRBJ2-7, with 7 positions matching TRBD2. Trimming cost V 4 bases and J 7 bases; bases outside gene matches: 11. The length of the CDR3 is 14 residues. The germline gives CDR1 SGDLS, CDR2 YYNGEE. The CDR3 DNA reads TGTGCCAGCAGCCGGGGAGCGGGGTCCTCAGAGCAGTACTTC. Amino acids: CASSRGAGSSEQYF.

CDR3 protein: CASSSEQGAGTGELFF. The CDR3 DNA is TGCGCCAGCAGCTCCGAACAGGGGGCAGGAACCGGGGAGCTGTTTTTT. V usage is TRBV5-1 and J usage is TRBJ2-2; 9 bases map to TRBD1. Germline lookup yields CDR1 SGHRS and CDR2 YFSETQ. V lost 3 bases, J lost 5 bases, and 8 bases stayed unmatched. The CDR3 length is 16 residues.

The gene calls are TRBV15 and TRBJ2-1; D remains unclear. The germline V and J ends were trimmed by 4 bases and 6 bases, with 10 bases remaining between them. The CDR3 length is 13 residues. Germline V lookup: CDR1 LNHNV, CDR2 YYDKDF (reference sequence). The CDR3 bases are TGTGCCACCAGCACCCCCTCCGGCAATGAGCAGTTCTTC. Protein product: CATSTPSGNEQFF.

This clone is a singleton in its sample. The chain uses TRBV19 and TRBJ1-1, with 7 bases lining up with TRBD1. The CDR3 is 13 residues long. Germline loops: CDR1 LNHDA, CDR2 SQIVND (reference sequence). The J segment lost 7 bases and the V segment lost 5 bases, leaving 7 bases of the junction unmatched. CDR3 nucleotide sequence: TGTGCCAGTAGTCTATTAAGGGACAGTGAAGCTTTCTTT. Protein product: CASSLLRDSEAFF.

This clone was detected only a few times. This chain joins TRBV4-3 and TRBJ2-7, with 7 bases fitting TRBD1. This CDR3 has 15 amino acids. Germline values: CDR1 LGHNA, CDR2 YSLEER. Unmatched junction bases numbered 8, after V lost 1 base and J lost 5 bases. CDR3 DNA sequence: TGCGCCAGCAGCCAAGGTGGTGACAGGGTTCACGAGCAGTACTTC. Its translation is CASSQGGDRVHEQYF.